This T cell receptor (beta chain) was profiled in a study of memory CD4+ T cells and cytomegalovirus serostatus. Study as a whole: Healthy Belgian adult donors included several CMV-positive and some 24 CMV-negative people.

V lost 3 bases, J lost 6 bases, and 14 bases stayed unmatched. Per germline, CDR1 SGHVS and CDR2 FNYEAQ. This CDR3 is 18 amino acids long. Profiled with immunoSEQ multiplex PCR; TCRdb holds only in-frame clones, not every one. The sample contains about 60,000 clones, around 79% of which appear only once. The sort gate was single viable CD3+CD4+CD8-CD45RO+ cells for memory CD4+ T cells. The sequence derives from an adult in good health and CMV-seropositive. Sequenced material: memory CD4+ T cells from blood. The V and J genes are TRBV7-6 and TRBJ2-1; 10 nucleotides agree with TRBD2. Here the CDR3 reads CASSFGTSGTWRPNEQFF. The CDR3 nucleotides read TGTGCCAGCAGCTTTGGTACTAGCGGGACGTGGAGACCCAATGAGCAGTTCTTC.